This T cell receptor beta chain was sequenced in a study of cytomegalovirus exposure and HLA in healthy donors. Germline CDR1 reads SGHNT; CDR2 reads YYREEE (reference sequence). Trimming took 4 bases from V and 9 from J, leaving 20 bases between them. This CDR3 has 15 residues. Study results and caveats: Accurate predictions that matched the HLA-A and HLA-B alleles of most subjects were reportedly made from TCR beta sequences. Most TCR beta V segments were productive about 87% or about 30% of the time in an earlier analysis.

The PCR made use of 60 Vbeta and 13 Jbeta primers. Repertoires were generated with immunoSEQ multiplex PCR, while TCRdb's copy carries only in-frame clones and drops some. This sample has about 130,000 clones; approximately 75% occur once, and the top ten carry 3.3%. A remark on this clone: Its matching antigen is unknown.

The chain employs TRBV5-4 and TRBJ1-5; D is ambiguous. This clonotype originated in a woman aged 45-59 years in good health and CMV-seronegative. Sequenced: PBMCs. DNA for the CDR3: TGTGCCAGCAGCCCTCTAATCCAGGATGAATCGCCCCAGCATTTT. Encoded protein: CASSPLIQDESPQHF.